The rows below give T cell receptor beta chains drawn from one sample of a study of shared clonotypes between healthy human individuals. TCRdb's table, derived via immunoSEQ multiplex PCR, lists solely in-frame clones and lacks some. The sample has around 83,000 clones, 62% seen once. The sequencing sample was made of memory CD8+ T cells sorted from blood. All receptors derive from a young man in good health. The CDR3 runs from the conserved cysteine through the conserved F or W. A D gene is named only where the DNA matches it firmly. Size values are once, few and many counts, or a class for expanded clones, and some rows have none.

d_call	j_call	clone_size	cdr3_length	v_call	cdr3_aa	cdr3_nt
TRBD1	TRBJ2-5	-	15	TRBV10-3	CATQPGQGWQETQYF	TGTGCCACTCAACCGGGACAGGGTTGGCAAGAGACCCAGTACTTC
TRBD1	TRBJ2-7	-	17	TRBV25-1	CASSPQGAGTGPDEQYF	TGTGCCAGCAGTCCTCAAGGAGCCGGGACAGGGCCCGACGAGCAGTACTTC
TRBD1	TRBJ2-5	-	16	TRBV7-9	CASSPTGTGAWETQYF	TGTGCCAGCAGCCCCACCGGGACAGGGGCTTGGGAGACCCAGTACTTC
-	TRBJ2-6	few	15	TRBV6-5	CASSYRESGANVLTF	TGTGCCAGCAGTTACAGGGAATCTGGGGCCAACGTCCTGACTTTC
TRBD2	TRBJ2-3	-	16	TRBV6-9	CASSPSGGGSTDTQYF	TGTGCCAGCAGTCCCTCGGGGGGGGGAAGCACAGATACGCAGTATTTT
-	TRBJ1-1	-	12	TRBV19	CASSTWSTEAFF	TGTGCCAGTTCGACTTGGAGCACTGAAGCTTTCTTT
-	TRBJ2-5	few	17	TRBV4-1	CASSQDNIGTGQETQYF	TGCGCCAGCAGCCAAGATAATATTGGCACCGGACAAGAGACCCAGTACTTC
-	TRBJ2-7	-	14	TRBV25-1	CASSDGAFNYEQYF	TGTGCCAGCAGTGATGGGGCCTTCAACTACGAGCAGTACTTC
TRBD2	TRBJ2-7	-	16	TRBV25-1	CASTESLAGGSYEQYF	TGTGCCAGCACTGAATCCCTAGCGGGAGGCTCCTACGAGCAGTACTTC
-	TRBJ2-7	few	12	TRBV28	CASSLQTYEQYF	TGTGCCAGCAGTTTACAGACCTACGAGCAGTACTTC
-	TRBJ1-2	many	15	TRBV4-2	CASSQGEGTASDYTF	TGTGCCAGCAGCCAAGGGGAAGGGACCGCGTCCGACTACACCTTC
-	TRBJ2-3	-	10	TRBV25-1	CASSADTQYF	TGTGCCAGCAGTGCGGATACGCAGTATTTT
TRBD2	TRBJ2-1	-	11	TRBV30	CAWTAGAGGFF	TGTGCCTGGACCGCGGGAGCGGGCGGGTTCTTC
TRBD1	TRBJ2-7	few	18	TRBV5-6	CASSRRGTGGPSSYEQYF	TGTGCCAGCAGCAGGAGGGGGACAGGGGGCCCAAGCTCCTACGAGCAGTACTTC
-	TRBJ2-7	-	12	TRBV25-1	CASSEDLVYFSF	TGTGCCAGCAGTGAAGACTTAGTCTACTTCTCGTTC
-	TRBJ2-5	-	15	TRBV18	CASSPLTGTQETQYF	TGTGCCAGCTCACCATTAACAGGGACCCAAGAGACCCAGTACTTC
-	TRBJ2-7	once	16	TRBV7-9	CASSWPISGSSYEQYF	TGTGCCAGCAGCTGGCCCATCTCCGGGAGCTCCTACGAGCAGTACTTC
TRBD1	TRBJ1-2	-	16	TRBV7-2	CASSLGRTGGLYGYTF	TGTGCCAGCAGCCTAGGGCGGACAGGGGGTCTCTATGGCTACACCTTC
TRBD1	TRBJ2-7	-	16	TRBV14	CASSRTGSIASYEQYF	TGTGCCAGCAGCAGGACAGGGTCCATCGCCTCCTACGAGCAGTACTTC
-	TRBJ1-1	once	14	TRBV6-5	CASSYRGGNTEAFF	TGTGCCAGCAGTTACCGGGGGGGGAACACTGAAGCTTTCTTT
TRBD2	TRBJ2-1	-	17	TRBV7-6	CASSLLLAGNSYNEQFF	TGTGCCAGCAGCTTATTACTAGCGGGGAACTCCTACAATGAGCAGTTCTTC
TRBD2	TRBJ2-3	-	15	TRBV7-7	CASSAGLANTDTQYF	TGTGCTAGCAGCGCCGGACTAGCGAACACAGATACGCAGTATTTT
-	TRBJ2-1	-	12	TRBV28	CATQGLGDEQFF	TGTGCCACCCAGGGACTCGGCGATGAGCAGTTCTTC
TRBD2	TRBJ2-7	many	14	TRBV19	CASSGLAGSDEQYF	TGTGCCAGTAGTGGACTAGCGGGAAGCGACGAGCAGTACTTC
TRBD1	TRBJ2-7	many	18	TRBV30	CAWRGQGALGGSLCEQYF	TGTGCCTGGCGGGGACAGGGGGCATTGGGGGGTTCTCTTTGCGAGCAGTACTTC
TRBD2	TRBJ2-7	few	15	TRBV7-2	CASSPALAGSYEQYF	TGTGCCAGCAGCCCCGCATTAGCGGGCTCCTACGAGCAGTACTTC
-	TRBJ1-2	once	13	TRBV5-4	CASSLSGAYGYTF	TGTGCCAGCAGCTTGTCAGGGGCCTATGGCTACACCTTC
-	TRBJ2-1	-	15	TRBV9	CASSVAGDGSNEQFF	TGTGCCAGCAGCGTAGCAGGTGATGGGTCAAATGAGCAGTTCTTC
TRBD1	TRBJ1-2	-	14	TRBV5-1	CASSVDRGPYGYTF	TGCGCCAGCAGCGTGGACAGGGGGCCCTATGGCTACACCTTC
-	TRBJ1-3	medium-sized	11	TRBV28	CASSLGNTIYF	TGTGCCAGCAGTCTCGGAAACACCATATATTTT
TRBD2	TRBJ2-7	-	15	TRBV28	CASSLLARDSYEQYF	TGTGCCAGCAGCCTACTAGCGCGTGACTCCTACGAGCAGTACTTC
-	TRBJ2-1	-	15	TRBV9	CASSAPGLSYNEQFF	TGTGCCAGCAGCGCGCCGGGACTCTCCTACAATGAGCAGTTCTTC
-	TRBJ2-7	-	15	TRBV4-1	CASSQVGDSTYEQYF	TGCGCCAGCAGCCAAGTTGGAGACAGCACCTACGAGCAGTACTTC
TRBD2	TRBJ2-1	-	17	TRBV13	CASSLTRAGGPVNEQFF	TGTGCCAGCAGCTTGACCCGAGCGGGAGGGCCCGTCAATGAGCAGTTCTTC
TRBD2	TRBJ2-1	-	16	TRBV15	CATSRDVTSGHNEQFF	TGTGCCACCAGCAGAGATGTCACTAGCGGGCACAATGAGCAGTTCTTC
-	TRBJ2-7	-	13	TRBV29-1	CSVVSGQSYEQYF	TGCAGCGTTGTTTCAGGACAGAGCTACGAGCAGTACTTC
-	TRBJ2-7	many	12	TRBV28	CASGGITYEQYF	TGTGCCAGCGGTGGGATTACCTACGAGCAGTACTTC
TRBD2	TRBJ2-7	few	14	TRBV9	CASSDGTRGYEQYF	TGTGCCAGCAGCGACGGGACTAGGGGATACGAGCAGTACTTC
TRBD1	TRBJ2-7	-	14	TRBV28	CASSDRTGVWEQYF	TGTGCCAGCAGTGATCGAACAGGGGTGTGGGAGCAGTACTTC
-	TRBJ2-7	once	16	TRBV10-2	CASRRQGTGGLNEQYF	TGCGCCAGCAGACGACAGGGTACGGGAGGATTGAACGAGCAGTACTTC
TRBD1	TRBJ2-7	few	15	TRBV6-1	CASSEVGTGAAEQYF	TGTGCCAGCAGTGAAGTCGGGACAGGGGCCGCAGAACAGTACTTC
TRBD2	TRBJ2-1	many	14	TRBV19	CASRLAGNLDEQFF	TGTGCCAGTAGACTAGCGGGAAATTTAGATGAGCAGTTCTTC
-	TRBJ2-2	-	13	TRBV6-5	CASSYVAGGELFF	TGTGCCAGCAGTTACGTTGCGGGCGGGGAGCTGTTTTTT
TRBD2	TRBJ2-1	-	19	TRBV28	CASSFVYGLAGGAYNEQFF	TGTGCCAGCAGTTTCGTTTATGGACTAGCGGGAGGCGCCTACAATGAGCAGTTCTTC
-	TRBJ2-6	few	21	TRBV1	CTSSPHRDREVRSSGANVLTF	TGCACCAGCAGCCCCCACCGGGACAGGGAAGTCCGGAGCTCTGGGGCCAACGTCCTGACTTTC
-	TRBJ1-2	few	12	TRBV30	CATRRWIGGYTF	TGTGCAACGCGGAGATGGATAGGGGGCTACACCTTC
-	TRBJ2-1	-	13	TRBV18	CASSPGTNNEQFF	TGTGCCAGCTCACCAGGGACAAACAATGAGCAGTTCTTC
-	TRBJ2-2	-	13	TRBV15	CATSREYTGELFF	TGTGCCACCAGCAGAGAATATACCGGGGAGCTGTTTTTT
TRBD2	TRBJ2-7	-	14	TRBV6-5	CASSLGLANYEQYF	TGTGCCAGCAGTCTCGGACTAGCCAACTACGAGCAGTACTTC
TRBD2	TRBJ2-1	few	18	TRBV7-9	CASSTTIGREGRHNEQFF	TGTGCCAGCAGCACGACGATTGGGCGGGAGGGCCGTCACAATGAGCAGTTCTTC
-	TRBJ2-5	-	14	TRBV25-1	CASSESRGWETQYF	TGTGCCAGCAGTGAATCAAGGGGGTGGGAGACCCAGTACTTC
-	TRBJ2-1	-	11	TRBV5-1	CASSLEYEQFF	TGCGCCAGCAGCTTGGAATATGAGCAGTTCTTC
-	TRBJ2-2	-	11	TRBV29-1	CSAIILGELFF	TGCAGCGCCATAATTCTAGGGGAGCTGTTTTTT
-	TRBJ1-5	-	16	TRBV6-5	CASSYSSWGRGQPQHF	TGTGCCAGCAGTTACTCATCGTGGGGTCGTGGCCAGCCCCAGCATTTT
-	TRBJ1-1	-	16	TRBV28	CASSFDLSRVNTEAFF	TGTGCCAGCAGTTTCGATTTATCCAGGGTGAACACTGAAGCTTTCTTT
-	TRBJ1-1	-	15	TRBV5-1	CASSLYPNPNTEAFF	TGCGCCAGCAGCTTGTATCCAAACCCGAACACTGAAGCTTTCTTT
-	TRBJ1-1	-	15	TRBV21-1	CASSTTLAIRTEAFF	TGTGCCAGCAGCACCACATTAGCAATTCGCACTGAAGCTTTCTTT
TRBD2	TRBJ2-1	-	17	TRBV5-1	CASSPGLSASGSYEQFF	TGCGCCAGCAGCCCCGGTTTATCGGCTAGCGGGAGTTATGAGCAGTTCTTC
-	TRBJ1-2	-	14	TRBV28	CASKPPGLNYGYTF	TGTGCCAGCAAACCCCCGGGACTTAACTATGGCTACACCTTC